This T cell receptor (beta chain) was captured by sequencing in a study of graft-versus-host responses after intestinal transplantation (dated by TCRdb to the early 2020s). Describing the broader study: Multivisceral, liver-intestinal, or isolated intestinal transplants were received by the recipients. Donor T cell macrochimerism was defined as a peak of at least 4% donor T cells among recipient peripheral blood mononuclear cells. Rather than being sequenced by the commercial service, samples from a few later patients were sequenced in-house on an Illumina MiSeq and processed with MiXCR. Every recipient was given anti-thymocyte globulin induction, followed by roughly 3 years of maintenance tacrolimus and steroids. Of the 20 to 25 intestinal transplant recipients enrolled in the cohort, one of whom was a retransplant, a few patients without pretransplant specimens were excluded. To identify alloreactive clones, pre-transplant mixed lymphocyte reaction products were sequenced and then compared with unstimulated pre-transplant donor and recipient T cells. After intestinal transplantation, graft-versus-host and host-versus-graft alloreactive T cell clones were followed in the graft, circulation and bone marrow using bulk TCR-beta CDR3 sequencing. Overall study outcomes, separate from this receptor: The relatively low number and heterogeneity of intestinal transplant patients limited the conclusions. Patients with donor T cell macrochimerism had high GvH to HvG T cell clonal ratios in their allografts. Early after transplant, peak levels of circulating GvH clones were associated with declines in HvG clones. GvH clones were detected in recipient bone marrow, and some of these GvH clones were observed earlier in ileal mucosa or blood, consistent with an intestinal mucosal origin.

Trimming at the junction amounts to 7 bases on V and 0 bases on J, and the germline ends lie 20 bases apart. The CDR3, from cysteine to phenylalanine, totals 17 residues. Left in the record is the CDR3 DNA by itself, 51 bases read in frame from the first base. The germline V gene specifies ENHRY as CDR1 and SYGVKD as CDR2. Regarding this clone: The antigen this receptor binds is unknown. No quality values exist for individual bases; no much larger clone is one base distant.

Blood samples were collected up to 4 times in the first month after transplant and then at least monthly when available. Preparation of the library involved the immunoSEQ multiplex PCR assay. High-throughput TCR-beta CDR3 sequencing of genomic DNA from most patients was performed by Adaptive Biotechnologies. On the study's bioinformatics: TCR sequencing data for around 20 patients were retrieved from Adaptive's ImmunoSEQ software; three other patients were processed with MiXCR and VDJtools. Because the origin of CDR3 nucleotide sequences shared between donor and recipient could not be assigned, those sequences were removed. Alloreactive clones required at least 2-fold expansion over unstimulated cells and minimum CFSE-low frequency of 0.002% (template counts) or 0.001% (read counts). Mappable clones were those detected in sequenced pre-transplant spleen, lymph node, or MLR CFSE-low populations of the donor or recipient. The cumulative frequency of alloreactive clones was calculated as a percentage of all sequences, weighted by copy number. Held by TCRdb, this immuneACCESS table contains in-frame sequences only and omits some clones. Under half of the omission traces to an unresolved V gene where checked; the cause of the rest is unknown. The V and J calls and the clone size are those of that table, but D and trimming were determined from the DNA. Across this sample there are over 80,000 clones, with around 88% seen only once. More than 1.4% of the sample is held by the ten biggest clonotypes.

The origin of this receptor is a human patient who received an intestinal transplant, so some T cells may come from the graft donor. The V gene is TRBV10-3 and the J gene is TRBJ2-3, with TRBD1 tentatively as D gene (6 bases match). Sequenced material: PBMCs, taken 255 days after intestinal transplant. The CDR3 protein: CAINGGRQAASTDTQYF. The nucleotides are TGTGCCATCAATGGAGGAAGACAGGCTGCTAGCACAGATACGCAGTATTTT.